This TCR beta chain stems from a study of blood T cell repertoires in COVID-19. About the research overall: From the United States, Italy and Spain came samples of acute and convalescent COVID-19. Sources were T cells, B-cell-depleted T cells, or PBMCs; the material itself was cDNA or gDNA.

In the original workflow: Estimated nucleated cell counts came from reference gene primer amplification. The table came from immunoSEQ multiplex PCR; TCRdb's copy has only in-frame clones and leaves some out. V, J and clone size are taken as reported in that table, and D and trimming were inferred from the DNA itself. The sample lists some 100,000 clones, around 87% occurring once. The germline CDR1 and CDR2 sequences are LGHDT and YNNKEL (reference sequence). CDR3 length: 14 residues. With 1 base removed from V and 0 bases from J, the gap between germline ends came to 6 bases. The material sequenced was peripheral blood. The rearrangement joins TRBV3-1 (or the pseudogene TRBV3-2) to TRBJ1-2; D gene ambiguous. The sequence was collected from a human donor in a cohort sampled during active COVID-19. CDR3 nucleotides: TGTGCCAGCAGCCAAGCTAGTGCTAACTATGGCTACACCTTC. Encoded protein: CASSQASANYGYTF.